The 27 T cell receptor beta chains below were found in one sample sequenced in a study of CD4 and CD8 cells across lung adenocarcinoma regions. In TCRdb, the PCR reads were re-called with MiXCR into one record per CDR3 protein. The table lists 7,000 or so distinct CDR3 sequences, roughly 50% of them singletons. The sample was CD8+ T cells from the center of a lung tumor. The receptors were sampled from a male donor with lung adenocarcinoma. The CD4 and CD8 labels of this study may be unreliable.

V gene TRBV27 combines with J gene TRBJ1-2; tentatively, D is TRBD1 (5 bases). Germline loops: CDR1 MNHEY, CDR2 SMNVEV (reference sequence). The length of the CDR3 is 13 residues. V lost 5 bases, J lost 2 bases, and 9 bases lay in between. The CDR3 DNA is TGTGCCAGCAGTCCCAGGGAAAACTATGGCTACACCTTC. It specifies CASSPRENYGYTF.

To note about this clonotype: Relative to the germline gene, one junction end is altered; a read error may explain this. The rearrangement links TRBV10-2 to TRBJ2-3; tentatively, D is TRBD2 (7 bases). Germline V CDR1 and CDR2: WSHSY, SAAADI. The CDR3 is made up of 15 amino acids. The CDR3 here is CARGEGGGGTETQYF. Here the CDR3 DNA reads TGCGCCAGGGGGGAGGGGGGCGGTGGCACAGAGACGCAGTATTTT.

The V call is TRBV6-5, the J call TRBJ2-1; D call uncertain. Trimming removed 4 bases at V and 7 bases at J, with 5 bases between. The CDR3 sequence is 11 residues long. Germline loops: CDR1 MNHEY, CDR2 SVGAGI. The DNA for the CDR3 is TGTGCCAGCAGTTCCCAAAATGAGCAGTTCTTC. This sequence encodes CASSSQNEQFF.

This clonotype was picked up a small number of times. The chain couples TRBV6-1 to TRBJ2-1, with D possibly matching TRBD2 (6 bases). Germline V CDR1 and CDR2: MNHNS, SASEGT. The CDR3 covers 15 residues. Trimming left V 4 bases short and J 2 bases short, with 12 bases between. The CDR3: CASSADSGAYNEQFF. DNA of the CDR3: TGTGCCAGCAGTGCTGATAGCGGAGCCTACAATGAGCAGTTCTTC.

The chain links TRBV11-2 to TRBJ2-1, with D perhaps TRBD2 (5 bases). Trimming removed 1 base from V and 4 bases from J, with 11 bases in between. Germline loops: CDR1 SGHAT, CDR2 FQNNGV. The length of the CDR3 is 15 residues. The CDR3: CASSLGEAEYNEQFF. In nucleotides, the CDR3 is TGTGCCAGCAGCTTAGGGGAAGCGGAATACAATGAGCAGTTCTTC.

As for this clonotype: A junction end diverges from the germline sequence, so it may reflect a read error. The CDR3 DNA reads TGCGCCAGCAGTCCTTGGGTGCCGGGAGGCACAAACACTCAGTATTTC. Residues: CASSPWVPGGTNTQYF. The J gene is TRBJ2-3, the V gene TRBV10-1, with TRBD2 matching over 7 bases. Germline CDR1 WNHNN, CDR2 SYGVQD (reference sequence). The CDR3 covers 16 residues.

A word on this clonotype: Mismatch with germline at one junction end may stem from a read error. The CDR3 loop reads CASSPTNYNEQLF. The CDR3 nucleotides read TGTGCCAGCAGTCCCACTAATTACAATGAGCAGCTCTTC. The chain recombines TRBV27 with TRBJ2-1; D gene uncertain. The CDR3 has 13 residues. Germline V gives CDR1 MNHEY, CDR2 SMNVEV (reference sequence).

This clonotype came up a few times. The V and J genes are TRBV6-1 and TRBJ2-1; TRBD2 might be the D (5 bases). Germline V CDR1 and CDR2: MNHNS, SASEGT. This CDR3 has 16 residues. V lost 1 base and J 4 bases, leaving 14 bases between the germline ends. DNA for the CDR3: TGTGCCAGCAGTGAAGGTTTGGTTCGAGGGTACAATGAGCAGTTCTTC. Translated, it gives CASSEGLVRGYNEQFF.

On this clonotype itself: One end of the junction fails to match germline, which may point to a read error. The chain combines TRBV6-1 with TRBJ2-1; 7 bases map to TRBD1. Germline loops: CDR1 MNHNS, CDR2 SASEGT. This CDR3 comprises 10 residues. As DNA, the CDR3 is TGTGCTGTCGGGACAGATGCGCAGTTTTTC. This encodes CAVGTDAQFF.

In its sample, this clonotype was seen a few times. The CDR3 DNA follows: TGCGCCAGCAGTCAAGCGACGGGACAGGTAGCCTACGAGCAGTACTTC. Translation gives CASSQATGQVAYEQYF. The chain couples TRBV23-1 to TRBJ2-5, with 8 nucleotides matching TRBD1. The J call is in doubt because the DNA end fits TRBJ2-7 better. TRBV23-1 is an ORF, with its function uncertain. The length of the CDR3 is 16 residues.

This sequence joins TRBV6-5 and TRBJ1-5, with unresolved D. Per the germline V gene, CDR1 is MNHEY and CDR2 is SVGAGI. V lost 0 bases and J lost 6, with 3 bases in between. This CDR3 is 12 amino acids long. The CDR3 loop is CASSYSGQPQHF. The CDR3 region has the DNA TGTGCCAGCAGTTACTCGGGTCAGCCCCAGCATTTT.

In the case of this clonotype: The germline gene is not matched at one end of the junction; a read error may be the cause. This chain joins TRBV27 and TRBJ2-6; D may match TRBD1 or TRBD2 (6 bases each). The CDR3 runs 15 residues. The germline CDR1 and CDR2 sequences are MNHEY and SMNVEV (reference sequence). CDR3 loop: CASSSRGSGAYVLYF. The CDR3, as DNA: TGTGCCAGCAGTTCAAGGGGCTCGGGGGCCTACGTCCTGTACTTC.

The chain has TRBV25-1 and TRBJ2-5; 7 nucleotides line up with TRBD1. This CDR3 has 19 residues. With V trimmed by 4 bases and J by 10 bases, 27 bases remained unmatched. Per germline, CDR1 MGHDK and CDR2 SYGVNS. CDR3 DNA: TGTGCCAGCAGTGGGGCGGCCCAGGGGGTAGGCTCTGGGGCCTACGTCCAGTACTTC. Translated: CASSGAAQGVGSGAYVQYF. Complete variable domain (other parts from reference TRBV25-1 and TRBJ2-5): EADIYQTPRYLVIGTGKKITLECSQTMGHDKMYWYQQDPGMELHLIHYSYGVNSTEKGDLSSESTVSRIRTEHFPLTLESARPSHTSQYLCASSGAAQGVGSGAYVQYFGPGTRLLVL.

This rearrangement joins TRBV27 to TRBJ2-5, with TRBD2 identical over 10 bases. The germline V gene has CDR1 MNHEY and CDR2 SMNVEV (reference sequence). With V trimmed by 6 bases and J by 5 bases, 18 bases remained unmatched. The CDR3 runs to 18 residues. Here the CDR3 reads CASSRESRGTSGKETQYF. The CDR3 nucleotides read TGTGCCAGCAGCCGGGAATCCCGCGGAACTAGCGGGAAGGAGACCCAGTACTTC.

This clonotype was detected once. The gene calls are TRBV6-1 and TRBJ2-5; 9 bases are shared with TRBD2. The CDR3 is 13 residues long. V lost 3 bases, J lost 5 bases, and 1 base stayed unmatched. Germline assignment: CDR1 MNHNS and CDR2 SASEGT. CDR3 residues: CASSDSGSETQYF. DNA for the CDR3: TGTGCCAGCAGTGATAGCGGGAGTGAGACCCAGTACTTC.

The table lists this clonotype with many counts. With a much larger clone just one base away, this may be a read error. The rearrangement links TRBV6-5 to TRBJ2-1, with a weak D call TRBD2 (6 bases). The CDR3 is 16 amino acids. The V end lost 7 bases, the J end lost 13 bases, and 29 bases lay between the germline ends. Germline assignment: CDR1 MNHEY and CDR2 SVGAGI. The CDR3 region is CASTYLSRAGKETQFF. In DNA form, the CDR3 reads TGTGCCAGCACTTATTTATCCCGGGCGGGAAAGGAGACCCAGTTCTTC.

This clonotype was recorded a few times. The chain joins TRBV4-1 to TRBJ2-5; 13 bases match TRBD2. Gene TRBJ2-7 matches the end of the DNA better, so the J call may be wrong. The CDR3 is 15 amino acids. Germline lookup yields CDR1 MGHRA and CDR2 YSYEKL. The CDR3 bases are TGCGCCAGCAGCTTGGGGACTAGCGGGGAGTACGAGCAGTACTTC. Protein product: CASSLGTSGEYEQYF.

A note on this clonotype: The conserved phenylalanine or tryptophan is not found at the CDR3 terminus, so this likely reflects a read error. The J gene is TRBJ2-1, the V gene TRBV12-3 or TRBV12-4, with 10 bases lining up with TRBD2. V trimming: 7 bases; J trimming: 5 bases; junction bases outside the gene matches: 8. The CDR3 covers 15 residues. CDR3 coding DNA: TGTGCCAGCACCCTGGTAGCGGGAGGCAACAATGAGCAGTTCTCC. Its translation: CASTLVAGGNNEQFS.

This sequence joins TRBV10-1 and TRBJ2-5; tentatively, D is TRBD2 (6 bases). The DNA end lines up better with TRBJ2-7; the J call may be wrong. The CDR3 has 14 residues. Germline assignment: CDR1 WNHNN and CDR2 SYGVQD (reference sequence). The CDR3 protein is CASSEGDSIYEQYF. CDR3 in DNA: TGCGCCAGCAGTGAGGGGGACTCGATTTACGAGCAGTACTTC.

This clonotype was seen a handful of times. The V call is TRBV11-1, the J call TRBJ2-1; D might be TRBD1 (6 bases). The germline V gene encodes CDR1 SGHAT and CDR2 FQDESV (reference sequence). With 5 bases removed from V and 2 bases from J, the gap between germline ends came to 13 bases. This CDR3 contains 15 residues. CDR3: CASSRVGATYNEQFF. Here the CDR3 DNA reads TGTGCCAGCAGCCGGGTGGGGGCGACCTACAATGAGCAGTTCTTC.

The chain carries TRBV10-3 and TRBJ2-1; D call uncertain. Deletions cut 9 bases from V and 0 bases from J, with 6 bases between. Per the germline V gene, CDR1 is ENHRY and CDR2 is SYGVKD. This CDR3 spans 12 amino acids. This chain's CDR3 is CAILSSYNEQFF. The CDR3 nucleotides are TGTGCCATTCTAAGCTCCTACAATGAGCAGTTCTTC.

The chain is built from TRBV7-2 and TRBJ2-3, with a possible D match to TRBD1 (7 bases). The CDR3 sequence is 17 residues long. CDR1 is SGHTA, CDR2 FQGNSA, per germline. V lost 5 bases, J lost 4 bases, and 22 bases lay in between. The CDR3 DNA is TGTGCCAGCAGCGGGTTAGGGGGCGGGATGCGATCAGATACGCAGTATTTT. Its translation: CASSGLGGGMRSDTQYF. Full variable domain (remainder filled in from reference TRBV7-2 and TRBJ2-3): GAGVSQSPSNKVTEKGKDVELRCDPISGHTALYWYRQSLGQGLEFLIYFQGNSAPDKSGLPSDRFSAERTGGSVSTLTIQRTQQEDSAVYLCASSGLGGGMRSDTQYFGPGTRLTVL.

This clonotype was seen a few times. In nucleotides, the CDR3 is TGTGCCAGCAGCTTGGAGCAGGGGGCGGGGAATGGCTACACCTTC. Protein: CASSLEQGAGNGYTF. V gene TRBV27 combines with J gene TRBJ1-2, with TRBD1 identical over 8 bases. This CDR3 region has 15 residues. V shed 6 bases and J 6 bases; nucleotides not matched to a gene: 12. Germline CDR1 and CDR2: MNHEY and SMNVEV (reference sequence).

The chain recombines TRBV11-2 with TRBJ2-3; D gene unclear. Germline CDR1 SGHAT, CDR2 FQNNGV. The CDR3 spans 12 residues. The V end lost 0 bases, the J end lost 6 bases, and 4 bases lay between the germline ends. CDR3 sequence (DNA): TGTGCCAGCAGCTTAGATGGGGATACGCAGTATTTT. It codes for CASSLDGDTQYF.

This clonotype has a single count. The chain carries TRBV6-5 and TRBJ2-3; D remains unclear. CDR3 size: 15 residues. V lost 0 bases to trimming and J lost 0 bases, with 7 bases between them. Germline assignment: CDR1 MNHEY and CDR2 SVGAGI. The CDR3 DNA is TGTGCCAGCAGTTACTCTCGGTCGAGCACAGATACGCAGTATTTT. Amino acids: CASSYSRSSTDTQYF.

This clonotype is a singleton in its sample. The rearrangement links TRBV10-1 to TRBJ2-1; D not resolved. Trimming removed 0 bases from V and 1 base from J, with 10 bases in between. Germline CDR1 and CDR2: WNHNN and SYGVQD (reference sequence). This CDR3 comprises 16 residues. CDR3 sequence: CASSESYWQSYNEQFF. CDR3 in DNA: TGCGCCAGCAGTGAGTCGTACTGGCAGTCCTACAATGAGCAGTTCTTC.

The rearrangement joins TRBV10-1 to TRBJ2-1, with a tentative D call TRBD1 (6 bases). CDR3 length: 13 residues. Germline V gives CDR1 WNHNN, CDR2 SYGVQD (reference sequence). V dropped 2 bases and J dropped 5 bases, with 7 bases sitting between them. The CDR3, as DNA: TGCGCCAGCAGTGAGGGGACAAACAATGAGCAGTTCTTC. This gives the protein CASSEGTNNEQFF.